A selection of T cell receptor beta chains follows, all from one sample in a study of control samples from healthy donors and cancer patients. Assay used: immunoSEQ multiplex PCR; TCRdb lists only in-frame clones, some missing. The data contain some 65,000 clones, roughly 82% of them singletons. Sequenced sample: PBMCs. The receptors come from a woman aged 50 to 65 with lung cancer. The CDR3 runs from the conserved cysteine through the conserved F or W. The order of the fields is clone size, V gene, J gene, D gene, CDR3 DNA, CDR3 protein. D genes are given only for firm matches. Clone size, where shown, is once, few, many, or a class for clones that have expanded.

.	TRBV27	TRBJ1-4	.	TGTGCCACCACGGGGGGCGATTTTTATTCAACTAATGAAAAACTGTTTTTT	CATTGGDFYSTNEKLFF
few	TRBV30	TRBJ2-6	.	TGTGCCTGGGAAGGATTGGGCTCTGGGGCCAACGTCCTGACTTTC	CAWEGLGSGANVLTF
few	TRBV2	TRBJ2-3	TRBD1	TGTGCCAGCAGCCCAGACAGGGTGGGTATTGGCACAGATACGCAGTATTTT	CASSPDRVGIGTDTQYF
.	TRBV7-2	TRBJ1-5	.	TGTGCCAGCAGTGGGGGACCTAATCAGCCCCAGCATTTT	CASSGGPNQPQHF
few	TRBV28	TRBJ2-7	TRBD2	TGTGCCAGCAGTTCCCCCGGACTAGCGGGTGCTACCTACGAGCAGTACTTC	CASSSPGLAGATYEQYF
.	TRBV3-1/TRBV3-2	TRBJ2-7	.	TGTGCCAGCAGCCCGGGACAACTCTACGAGCAGTACTTC	CASSPGQLYEQYF
few	TRBV5-5	TRBJ1-5	.	TGTGCCAGCAGCGGGGAGGCCTACAATCAGCCCCAGCATTTT	CASSGEAYNQPQHF
.	TRBV19	TRBJ1-1	TRBD1	TGTGCCAGTAGTGCCGGGCGGGACAGGTCGGAAGCTTTCTTT	CASSAGRDRSEAFF
.	TRBV24-1	TRBJ1-2	.	TGTGCCACCAGTCCTCTGGGGGAGGCCTATGGCTACACCTTC	CATSPLGEAYGYTF
.	TRBV9	TRBJ1-3	.	TGTGCCAGCAGCCCGACACAGTCCTCTGGAAACACCATATATTTT	CASSPTQSSGNTIYF
.	TRBV28	TRBJ1-6	.	TGTGCCAGCAGTTTCGGGAGTTCACCCCTCCACTTT	CASSFGSSPLHF
.	TRBV19	TRBJ1-1	.	TGTGCCACTAAAGATTGGAGCACTGAAGCTTTCTTT	CATKDWSTEAFF
.	TRBV11-2	TRBJ1-1	.	TGTGCCAGCAGCTTAGTGGGTGGGATCAACACTGAAGCTTTCTTT	CASSLVGGINTEAFF
.	TRBV7-2	TRBJ1-1	.	TGTGCCAGCAGCTTAGATCGGCAGGATCTAAGGGTTTTCTTT	CASSLDRQDLRVFF
.	TRBV19	TRBJ1-1	.	TGTGCCAGTAGTATGGGGGGCAGGAACACTGAAGCTTTCTTT	CASSMGGRNTEAFF
once	TRBV5-4	TRBJ2-3	.	TGTGCCAGCAGTCGCGGAGGAGATACGCAGTATTTT	CASSRGGDTQYF
.	TRBV4-1	TRBJ1-1	.	TGCGCCAGCAGCCAATGGGAGTTAGGAAGGGGGTCGGAAGCTTTCTTT	CASSQWELGRGSEAFF
few	TRBV5-6	TRBJ1-2	.	TGTGCCAGCAGCCTGATCAGAAACCTCTATGGCTACACCTTC	CASSLIRNLYGYTF
.	TRBV18	TRBJ2-5	.	TGTGCCAGCTCACCACCTCAGGGACGGGAGACCCAGTACTTC	CASSPPQGRETQYF
few	TRBV7-2	TRBJ1-5	.	TGTGCCAGCAGCTTGGGGAATCAGCCCCAGCATTTT	CASSLGNQPQHF
.	TRBV27	TRBJ1-2	TRBD1	TGTGCCAGCAGGGACAGGGGGCCATCGTGGTATGGCTACACCTTC	CASRDRGPSWYGYTF
.	TRBV23-1	TRBJ1-3	TRBD1	TGCGCCAGCAGTCAACCCCCAACAGGGGTAGTAGCTGGAAACACCATATATTTT	CASSQPPTGVVAGNTIYF
once	TRBV30	TRBJ1-1	.	TGTGCCTGGAGCACTACGGGCACTGAAGCTTTCTTT	CAWSTTGTEAFF
medium-sized	TRBV9	TRBJ1-1	TRBD1	TGTGCCAGCAGCGAAGAACAGGGGGATAACACTGAAGCTTTCTTT	CASSEEQGDNTEAFF
.	TRBV20-1	TRBJ2-3	.	TGCAGTGCTAGTGGCGGGCTGGATACGCAGTATTTT	CSASGGLDTQYF
.	TRBV30	TRBJ1-3	TRBD1	TGTGCCTGGAGTGAGAGGGGGCTGCTAAACACCATATATTTT	CAWSERGLLNTIYF
.	TRBV6-1	TRBJ1-4	.	TGTGCCAGCAGTGAAGCTGGGGGGGTGGGTGAAAAACTGTTTTTT	CASSEAGGVGEKLFF
.	TRBV9	TRBJ1-2	.	TGTGCCAGCAGCTCCGGCGGATCTAACTATGGCTACACCTTC	CASSSGGSNYGYTF
.	TRBV25-1	TRBJ2-1	.	TGTGCCAGCAGTGATCCTCTATCCCCTTTTAGGGATGAGCAGTTCTTC	CASSDPLSPFRDEQFF
.	TRBV6-2/TRBV6-3	TRBJ2-7	TRBD1	TGTGCCAGCAGTTACTCGAAACAGGGGACCTACGAGCAGTACTTC	CASSYSKQGTYEQYF
.	TRBV11-2	TRBJ1-6	TRBD1	TGTGCCAGCAGCGCGGACAGGGAGTATTCACCCCTCCACTTT	CASSADREYSPLHF
once	TRBV27	TRBJ1-2	.	TGTGCCAGCAGAGCAGGGTGGGGTGGCTACACCTTC	CASRAGWGGYTF
.	TRBV6-2/TRBV6-3	TRBJ1-3	.	TGTGCCAGCAGTTACTCCAAATACAGGTCGTACTCTGGAAACACCATATATTTT	CASSYSKYRSYSGNTIYF
.	TRBV3-1/TRBV3-2	TRBJ2-2	.	TGTGCCAGCTCGGACAGGAACACCGGGGAGCTGTTTTTT	CASSDRNTGELFF
.	TRBV5-1	TRBJ1-1	.	TGCGCCAGCAGCTTAGATACGGCGGTAAGGGAAGCTTTCTTT	CASSLDTAVREAFF
.	TRBV6-6	TRBJ2-5	.	TGTGCCAGCACCAGGGGCGATAAGATGTCCCAGTACTTC	CASTRGDKMSQYF
.	TRBV7-2	TRBJ1-6	TRBD1	TGTGCCAGCAGGCGACAGGGGCCCAACCTGGGGCCACCCCTCCACTTT	CASRRQGPNLGPPLHF
.	TRBV19	TRBJ1-4	.	TGTGCCAGTAGCAGGGGCTCTAATGAAAAACTGTTTTTT	CASSRGSNEKLFF
.	TRBV11-2	TRBJ1-1	.	TGTGCCAGCAGCTCAGGGCGGGGGACGAACACTGAAGCTTTCTTT	CASSSGRGTNTEAFF
.	TRBV7-2	TRBJ2-1	TRBD2	TGTGCCAGCAGCCTGGGACTAGCGGGGTGGGGCAATGAGCAGTTCTTC	CASSLGLAGWGNEQFF
.	TRBV27	TRBJ1-2	TRBD1	TGTGCCAGCAGTTTACGGGGACAGCCGTCTGGCTACACCTTC	CASSLRGQPSGYTF
.	TRBV24-1	TRBJ2-5	TRBD1	TGTGCCACCAGTGACCCACAGGGGTCGGAGACCCAGTACTTC	CATSDPQGSETQYF
.	TRBV2	TRBJ1-2	.	TGTGCCAGCAGTGTACGACCTTCCAACTATGGCTACACCTTC	CASSVRPSNYGYTF
few	TRBV29-1	TRBJ2-4	TRBD1	TGCAGCGCTGGGGACAGGGGGGGAAACATTCAGTACTTC	CSAGDRGGNIQYF
.	TRBV19	TRBJ1-4	.	TGTGCCAGTAGTATACCCGACCGACCGGCGGAAAAACTGTTTTTT	CASSIPDRPAEKLFF
.	TRBV24-1	TRBJ1-1	.	TGTGCCACCAGTGATAGAGGACGGAGTGAGGCTTTCTTT	CATSDRGRSEAFF
.	TRBV21-1	TRBJ1-2	.	TGTGCCAGCGGGTGCTTGGATGGCTACACCTTC	CASGCLDGYTF